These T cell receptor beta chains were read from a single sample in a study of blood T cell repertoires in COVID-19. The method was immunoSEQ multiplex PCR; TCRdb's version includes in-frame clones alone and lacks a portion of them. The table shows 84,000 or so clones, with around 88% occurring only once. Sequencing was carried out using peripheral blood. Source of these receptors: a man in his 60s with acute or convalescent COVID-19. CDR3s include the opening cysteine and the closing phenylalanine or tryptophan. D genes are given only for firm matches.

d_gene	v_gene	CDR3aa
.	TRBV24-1	CATSDLGGGEDTGELFF
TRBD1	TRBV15	CATSADRDYEQYF
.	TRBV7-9	CASSPPNLYGYTF
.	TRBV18	CASSPPGSRGSPLHF
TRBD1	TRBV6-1	CASSESGTVYNSPLHF
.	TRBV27	CASSSQGNTEAFF
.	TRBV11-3	CASSYDQGSYNEQFF
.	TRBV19	CASSTKGRGYGYTF
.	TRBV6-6	CASSVRDTQYF
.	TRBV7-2	CASSSGLSTGELFF
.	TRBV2	CASRPEYSPLHF
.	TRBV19	CASRSGFGQQNTEAFF
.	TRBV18	CASSPRQGTYEQYF
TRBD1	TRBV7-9	CASSWGQMNTEAFF
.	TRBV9	CASSSHSRTGELFF
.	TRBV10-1	CASSVSSGDTQYF
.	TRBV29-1	CSASVGLAPNTGELFF
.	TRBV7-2	CASSLGPRGTEAFF
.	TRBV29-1	CSVEASTDTQYF
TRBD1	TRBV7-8	CASSSNGQGFVETQYF
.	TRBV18	CASSPGDPGLNTEAFF